These 7 T cell receptor beta chains came from one sample sequenced in a study of shared clonotypes between healthy human individuals. Libraries were prepared by immunoSEQ multiplex PCR; TCRdb keeps only in-frame clonotypes and omits some of them. The data show approximately 1,000,000 clones, 70% to 85% seen once. The sequenced sample consisted of memory CD4+ T cells from PBMCs. Subset given: CD45RA-negative fraction. These receptors were collected from a man in his late teens or twenties in good health. Some clones in this sample may be carry-over from other donors' samples.

The chain recombines TRBV6-6 with TRBJ2-2; 8 positions match TRBD1. This CDR3 spans 15 amino acids. Germline V gene lookup returns CDR1 MNHNY and CDR2 SVGAGI (reference sequence). V was pared by 6 bases and J by 2 bases, with 5 bases of the junction left unmatched. CDR3 nucleotides: TGTGCCAGCAGCCGTCAGGGGGCAAACACCGGGGAGCTGTTTTTT. It is translated as CASSRQGANTGELFF.

This clone has a handful of counts. The rearrangement uses TRBV28 and TRBJ1-2; weak D call: TRBD1 (5 bases). This CDR3 is built from 13 residues. Germline loops: CDR1 MDHEN, CDR2 SYDVKM. The V end lost 5 bases, the J end lost 2 bases, and 9 bases lay between the germline ends. In DNA form, the CDR3 reads TGTGCCAGCAGTGTGACAGCGAACTATGGCTACACCTTC. This gives the protein CASSVTANYGYTF.

This chain joins TRBV19 and TRBJ2-7, with D unresolved. Trimming stripped 1 base from V and 0 bases from J, with 13 bases between. The CDR3 runs 16 residues. CDR1 LNHDA and CDR2 SQIVND come from the germline V gene (reference sequence). The CDR3 DNA reads TGTGCCAGTAGTATAGGATACAGCGATAGCTCCTACGAGCAGTACTTC. Translated: CASSIGYSDSSYEQYF.

The chain joins TRBV2 to TRBJ1-1; D is unclear. There are 13 residues in the CDR3. Germline lookup yields CDR1 SNHLY and CDR2 FYNNEI. The V end was cut by 6 bases, the J end by 1 base, with 9 bases between. The DNA for the CDR3 is TGTGCCAGCAGCGCGCTCAGGAACACTGAAGCTTTCTTT. Its protein product is CASSALRNTEAFF.

The chain carries TRBV18 and TRBJ1-3; D perhaps matches TRBD1 (6 bases). In germline, CDR1 is KGHSH, CDR2 LQKENI. With 5 bases removed from V and 0 bases from J, the gap between germline ends came to 11 bases. The length of the CDR3 is 15 residues. This CDR3 reads CASSSTGPSGNTIYF. The DNA of the CDR3 is TGTGCCAGCTCATCGACAGGACCCTCTGGAAACACCATATATTTT.

This rearrangement joins TRBV7-3 to TRBJ2-7; D not resolved. In germline, CDR1 is SGHTA, CDR2 FQGTGA. V was cut by 2 bases and J by 3 bases, with 8 bases left in between. CDR3 size: 13 residues. The CDR3 region is CASSLSAYYEQYF. In DNA, the CDR3 is TGTGCCAGCAGCTTATCGGCCTACTACGAGCAGTACTTC.

The chain joins TRBV9 to TRBJ2-3; 7 nucleotides align to TRBD2. The CDR3 consists of 17 residues. Trimming cost V 0 bases and J 1 base; bases outside gene matches: 8. Germline V gene lookup returns CDR1 SGDLS and CDR2 YYNGEE. The DNA for the CDR3 is TGTGCCAGCAGCGTAGGATTGGGCACTAGCGGCACAGATACGCAGTATTTT. It yields the protein CASSVGLGTSGTDTQYF. Full variable domain (missing parts from reference TRBV9 and TRBJ2-3): DSGVTQTPKHLITATGQRVTLRCSPRSGDLSVYWYQQSLDQGLQFLIQYYNGEERAKGNILERFSAQQFPDLHSELNLSSLELGDSALYFCASSVGLGTSGTDTQYFGPGTRLTVL.